This entry concerns a single T cell receptor (beta chain). Antigen specificity is unknown. The germline CDR1 and CDR2 sequences are LGHNA and YSLEER. The CDR3 runs to 12 residues. The V gene lost 0 bases and the J gene lost 8 bases, with 6 bases spanning the gap. This sample is part of a study of shared clonotypes between healthy human individuals. Background on the study: Plates per donor: three CD4 naive, three CD4 memory, two CD8 naive, one CD8 memory.

Repertoires were generated with immunoSEQ multiplex PCR, while TCRdb's copy carries only in-frame clones and drops some. This sample has 2.3 million or so clones, with approximately 93% found just once. Caucasian adults residing in Nashville, Tennessee made up all the donors. Study-wide results and caveats: Generally, naive subsets (rather than memory subsets) showed larger estimated richness.

V gene TRBV4-3 combines with J gene TRBJ2-3; no clear D gene. This receptor was identified in a young man in good health. Some clones in this sample may be carry-over from other donors' samples. The sample consisted of naive CD4+ T cells from PBMCs. Sample subset: CD45RA+ positively selected. CDR3 nucleotides: TGCGCCAGCAGCCAAGAACGTTCTACGCAGTATTTT. Its translation: CASSQERSTQYF.